This T cell receptor (beta chain) came from a study of T-cell memory formation after mild COVID-19. Study outcomes and limitations: Among clones peaking at day 37 in the second wave, SARS-CoV-2 specificity remained unconfirmed.

This CDR3 is built from 13 residues. Deletions cut 6 bases from V and 0 bases from J, with 9 bases between. Germline-derived CDR1 and CDR2 are MNHEY and SMNVEV (reference sequence). As concerns this clonotype: The target antigen is unknown.

TCRdb used MiXCR to reprocess the 5' RACE reads, holding one entry per CDR3 protein. The top ten clones hold about 22% of a sample with about 360,000 distinct CDR3 sequences, around an eighth of them seen once. The chain combines TRBV27 with TRBJ2-7; tentatively, D is TRBD1 (5 bases). This sequence originates from a man in his late teens or twenties who had mild COVID-19 (a few samples of this study predate the infection). Cell type and time point are not known. Specimen: PBMCs or a T cell subset sorted from them (not recorded which). The CDR3 spells CASSSGLSYEQYF. CDR3 bases: TGTGCCAGCAGCTCAGGGCTCTCCTACGAGCAGTACTTC.